The source of this T cell receptor beta chain is a study of blood T cell repertoires in COVID-19. Turning to the study itself: Acute and convalescent COVID-19 specimens originated in the United States, Italy and Spain.

Germline V gene sequence: CDR1 SNHLY, CDR2 FYNNEI. The J segment lost 3 bases and the V segment lost 9 bases, leaving 4 bases of the junction unmatched. The length of the CDR3 is 13 residues. Original handling: Nucleated cell counts were estimated from reference gene primer amplification. The table came from immunoSEQ multiplex PCR; TCRdb's copy has only in-frame clones and leaves some out. V, J and clone size were drawn from that table, and D and trimming were deduced from the DNA. The sample holds approximately 260,000 clones, 75% to 90% seen once. Source material: peripheral blood. V and J are TRBV2 and TRBJ1-1, with 10 positions matching TRBD1. The source of this sequence is a human donor in a cohort sampled during active COVID-19. CDR3 region: CASTTGGYTEAFF. The CDR3 DNA reads TGTGCCAGTACGACAGGGGGCTACACTGAAGCTTTCTTT.